The present T cell receptor (beta chain) was sequenced within a study of T cells of healthy individuals. This clonotype was recorded at least ten times. CDR3 length: 20 amino acids. Germline-derived CDR1 and CDR2 are MGHDK and SYGVNS. With V trimmed by 4 bases and J by 0 bases, 19 bases remained unmatched. TCRdb re-analysed the 5' RACE reads in MiXCR, keeping a single row per CDR3 protein. This repertoire shows some 69,000 distinct CDR3 sequences, 15% to 20% found once; its top ten account for about 4.4%. The TCR originated in a human donor in good health. The rearrangement joins TRBV25-1 to TRBJ2-3, with TRBD1 identical over 7 bases. CDR3 in amino acids: CASSGTIRDSEISSTDTQYF. CDR3 sequence (DNA): TGTGCCAGCAGTGGAACAATCCGGGACAGCGAAATATCTAGCACAGATACGCAGTATTTT.